This passage covers 10 T cell receptor beta chains from one sample sequenced in a study of blood T cells in healthy people across ages. For the second PCR, which ran for roughly 6 to 12 cycles, a sample-barcoded 5' primer and a J-beta primer mix were used. One entry per CDR3 protein, called by TCRdb with MiXCR from the 5' RACE reads. The sample consists of under 2,000,000 distinct CDR3 sequences, around half of them appearing once. Sequencing used blood. These receptors were taken from a woman aged 40 to 50 in good health.

The chain employs TRBV27 and TRBJ2-3, with TRBD1 as a possible D gene (6 bases). The CDR3 length is 15 residues. Germline loops: CDR1 MNHEY, CDR2 SMNVEV (reference sequence). The CDR3 nucleotides are TGTACCACCTCAACGGGACAAACTAGCACAGATACGCAGTATTTT. It encodes CTTSTGQTSTDTQYF.

The chain combines TRBV27 with TRBJ1-1; 8 nucleotides line up with TRBD1. The length of the CDR3 is 15 residues. Trimming removed 5 bases from V and 4 bases from J; junction bases left unmatched: 9. CDR1 is MNHEY and CDR2 is SMNVEV in the germline V gene (reference sequence). The CDR3 DNA reads as TGTGCCAGCAGTATCGGACAGGGTCTGTTCACTGAAGCTTTCTTT. The encoded protein is CASSIGQGLFTEAFF.

This rearrangement joins TRBV2 to TRBJ1-2; D is ambiguous. The CDR3 sequence is 16 residues long. Germline V gene data show CDR1 as SNHLY and CDR2 as FYNNEI. V lost 3 bases to trimming and J lost 7 bases, with 21 bases between them. The CDR3 region has the DNA TGTGCCAGCAGTGAGAACAGCCCGGCGGCGGGCTGTGGCTACACCTTC. Amino acid sequence: CASSENSPAAGCGYTF.

The chain's CDR3 is CSARVQGRAGADTQYF. CDR3 coding DNA: TGCAGTGCTAGAGTACAGGGACGAGCGGGGGCAGATACGCAGTATTTT. V and J are TRBV20-1 and TRBJ2-3, with TRBD2 identical over 8 bases. V was pared by 1 base and J by 4 bases, with 10 bases of the junction left unmatched. This CDR3 region has 16 residues. The germline V gene encodes CDR1 DFQATT and CDR2 SNEGSKA (reference sequence).

The V call is TRBV3-1, the J call TRBJ2-3; the match to TRBD1 covers 7 bases. The V and J ends lost 1 base and 4 bases, in that order; junction bases with no gene match: 11. Germline V gene data show CDR1 as LGHDT and CDR2 as YNNKEL (reference sequence). The CDR3 loop spans 17 amino acids. DNA for the CDR3: TGTGCCAGCAGCCAAGCCCAGACAGGGAAGCCGGCAGATACGCAGTATTTT. It codes for CASSQAQTGKPADTQYF.

The chain recombines TRBV7-9 with TRBJ2-3; 7 bases are shared with TRBD1. Germline loops: CDR1 SEHNR, CDR2 FQNEAQ (reference sequence). This CDR3 contains 16 residues. V was pared by 0 bases and J by 3 bases, with 6 bases of the junction left unmatched. This CDR3 is CASSLARQGRTDTQYF. Written as DNA, the CDR3 is TGTGCCAGCAGCTTAGCGCGACAGGGTCGAACAGATACGCAGTATTTT.

The chain is built from TRBV7-9 and TRBJ1-2, with D tentatively TRBD1 (6 bases). The germline V gene encodes CDR1 SEHNR and CDR2 FQNEAQ (reference sequence). The CDR3 has 15 amino acids. Trimming removed 2 bases at V and 7 bases at J, with 17 bases between. The CDR3 spells CASSLREAQGCGYTF. CDR3 nucleotides: TGTGCCAGCAGCTTAAGGGAGGCACAGGGCTGTGGCTACACCTTC.

The gene calls are TRBV6-1 and TRBJ2-7; 8 bases map to TRBD2. The CDR3 covers 15 residues. In germline, CDR1 is MNHNS, CDR2 SASEGT. V trimming: 10 bases; J trimming: 4 bases; junction bases outside the gene matches: 15. CDR3 nucleotide sequence: TGTGCCACCCAACCCACGGGGGGGACGGGGTACGAGCAGTACTTC. Residues: CATQPTGGTGYEQYF.

This chain connects TRBV12-3 or TRBV12-4 to TRBJ1-4; 9 positions agree with TRBD1. Trimming took 6 bases from V and 2 from J; bases not matched to a gene: 7. There are 16 residues in the CDR3. CDR3 sequence reads: CASSTGQGLTNEKLFF. The CDR3 nucleotides are TGTGCCAGCAGCACGGGACAGGGTCTTACTAATGAAAAACTGTTTTTT.

This chain connects TRBV27 to TRBJ2-2, with TRBD1 matching over 9 bases. CDR3 length: 17 amino acids. From germline, CDR1 is MNHEY and CDR2 SMNVEV (reference sequence). With 4 bases clipped from V and 2 bases from J, the junction kept 8 bases outside the gene matches. The CDR3 reads CASSSRGQGINTGELFF. The DNA for the CDR3 is TGTGCCAGCAGTTCGAGGGGACAGGGTATCAACACCGGGGAGCTGTTTTTT.